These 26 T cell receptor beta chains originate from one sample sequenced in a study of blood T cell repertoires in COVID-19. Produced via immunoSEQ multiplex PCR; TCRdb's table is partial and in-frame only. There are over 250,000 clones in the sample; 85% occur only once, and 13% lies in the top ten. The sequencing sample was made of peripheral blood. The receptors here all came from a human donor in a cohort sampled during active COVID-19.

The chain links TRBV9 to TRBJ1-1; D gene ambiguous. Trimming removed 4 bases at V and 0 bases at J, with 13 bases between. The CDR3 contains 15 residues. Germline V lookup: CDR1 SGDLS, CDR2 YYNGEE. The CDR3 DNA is TGTGCCAGCAGCAAAGATGGGCGTTTGAACACTGAAGCTTTCTTT. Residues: CASSKDGRLNTEAFF.

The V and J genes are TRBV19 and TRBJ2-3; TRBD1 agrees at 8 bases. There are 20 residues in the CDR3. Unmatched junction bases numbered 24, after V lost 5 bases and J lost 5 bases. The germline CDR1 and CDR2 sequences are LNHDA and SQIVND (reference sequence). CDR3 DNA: TGTGCCAGTAGTTACAGGGGGTCAATTCTACGAGGGGGCGATCGAGATACGCAGTATTTT. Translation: CASSYRGSILRGGDRDTQYF.

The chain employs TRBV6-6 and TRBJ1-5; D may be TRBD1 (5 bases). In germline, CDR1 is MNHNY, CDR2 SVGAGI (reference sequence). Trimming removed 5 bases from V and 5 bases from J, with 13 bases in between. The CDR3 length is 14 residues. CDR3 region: CASSPSQVDQPQHF. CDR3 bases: TGTGCCAGCAGTCCCTCACAGGTCGATCAGCCCCAGCATTTT.

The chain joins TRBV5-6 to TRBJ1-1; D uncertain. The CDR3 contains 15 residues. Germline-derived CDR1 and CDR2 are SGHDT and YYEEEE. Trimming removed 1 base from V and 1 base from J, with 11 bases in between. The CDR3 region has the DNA TGTGCCAGCAGCTTGCGCAGTTTGTCGAACACTGAAGCTTTCTTT. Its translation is CASSLRSLSNTEAFF.

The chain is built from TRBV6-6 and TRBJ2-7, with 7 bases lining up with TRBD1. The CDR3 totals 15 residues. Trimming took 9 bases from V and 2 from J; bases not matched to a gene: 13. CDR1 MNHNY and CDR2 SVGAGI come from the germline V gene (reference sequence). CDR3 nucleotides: TGTGCCAGTTTGGCCAGGGGGTCCACTCCCTACGAGCAGTACTTC. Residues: CASLARGSTPYEQYF.

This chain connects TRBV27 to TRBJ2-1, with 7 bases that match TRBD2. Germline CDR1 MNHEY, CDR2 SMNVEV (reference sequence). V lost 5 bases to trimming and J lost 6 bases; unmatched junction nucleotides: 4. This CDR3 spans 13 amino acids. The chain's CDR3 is CASSRREFNEQFF. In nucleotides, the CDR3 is TGTGCCAGCAGTAGGCGGGAGTTCAATGAGCAGTTCTTC.

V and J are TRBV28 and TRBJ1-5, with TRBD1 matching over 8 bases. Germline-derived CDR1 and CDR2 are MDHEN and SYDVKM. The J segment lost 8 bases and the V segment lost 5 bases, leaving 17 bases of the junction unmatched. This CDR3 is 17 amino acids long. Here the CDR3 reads CASSLPSGTGYREPQHF. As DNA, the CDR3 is TGTGCCAGCAGTCTCCCATCGGGGACAGGATATCGAGAGCCCCAGCATTTT.

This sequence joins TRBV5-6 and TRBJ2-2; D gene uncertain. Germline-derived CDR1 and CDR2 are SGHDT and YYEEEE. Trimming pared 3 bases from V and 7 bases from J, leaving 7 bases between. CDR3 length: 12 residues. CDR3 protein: CASSSSLGELFF. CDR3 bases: TGTGCCAGCAGCTCCTCACTCGGGGAGCTGTTTTTT. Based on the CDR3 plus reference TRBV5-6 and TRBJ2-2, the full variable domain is DAGVTQSPTHLIKTRGQQVTLRCSPKSGHDTVSWYQQALGQGPQFIFQYYEEEERQRGNFPDRFSGHQFPNYSSELNVNALLLGDSALYLCASSSSLGELFFGEGSRLTVL.

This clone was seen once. Written as DNA, the CDR3 is TGTGCCAGCATGGGACTAGGGGCGTTCGATGAGCAGTTCTTC. It encodes CASMGLGAFDEQFF. J is TRBJ2-1 and V is TRBV6-6; 8 bases agree with TRBD2. The CDR3 runs to 14 residues. Germline loops: CDR1 MNHNY, CDR2 SVGAGI (reference sequence). J was trimmed by 8 bases and V by 7 bases; bases with no gene match: 10.

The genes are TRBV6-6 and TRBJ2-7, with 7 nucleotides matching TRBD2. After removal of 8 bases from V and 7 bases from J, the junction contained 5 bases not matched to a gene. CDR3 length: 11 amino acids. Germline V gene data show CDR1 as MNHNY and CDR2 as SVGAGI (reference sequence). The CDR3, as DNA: TGTGCCAGCGAGCGGGGATGGGAGCAGTACTTC. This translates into CASERGWEQYF.

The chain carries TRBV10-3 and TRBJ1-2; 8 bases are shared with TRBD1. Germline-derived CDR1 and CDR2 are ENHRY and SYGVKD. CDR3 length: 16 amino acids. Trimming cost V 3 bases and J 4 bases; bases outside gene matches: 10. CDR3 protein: CAISDPSGQGGYGYTF. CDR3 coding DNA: TGTGCCATCAGTGATCCCAGCGGACAGGGTGGCTATGGCTACACCTTC.

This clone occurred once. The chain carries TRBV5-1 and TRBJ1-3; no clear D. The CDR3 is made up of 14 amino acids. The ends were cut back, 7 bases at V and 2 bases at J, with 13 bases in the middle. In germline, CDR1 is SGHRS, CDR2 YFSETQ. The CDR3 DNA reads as TGCGCCAGCCAAACTACATCGGCTGGAAACACCATATATTTT. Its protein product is CASQTTSAGNTIYF.

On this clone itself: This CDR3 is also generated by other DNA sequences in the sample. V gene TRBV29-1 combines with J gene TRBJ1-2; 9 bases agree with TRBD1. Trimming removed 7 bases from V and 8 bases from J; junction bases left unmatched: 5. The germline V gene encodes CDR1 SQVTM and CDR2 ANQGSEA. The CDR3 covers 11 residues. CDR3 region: CSAGDRAGYTF. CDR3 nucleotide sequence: TGCAGCGCTGGGGACAGGGCCGGCTACACCTTC.

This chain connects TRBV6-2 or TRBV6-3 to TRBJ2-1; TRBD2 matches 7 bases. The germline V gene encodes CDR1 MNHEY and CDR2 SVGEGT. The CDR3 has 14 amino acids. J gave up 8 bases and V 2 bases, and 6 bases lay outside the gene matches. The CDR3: CASSYGLGSYEQFF. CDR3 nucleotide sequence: TGTGCCAGCAGTTACGGACTAGGGAGCTATGAGCAGTTCTTC.

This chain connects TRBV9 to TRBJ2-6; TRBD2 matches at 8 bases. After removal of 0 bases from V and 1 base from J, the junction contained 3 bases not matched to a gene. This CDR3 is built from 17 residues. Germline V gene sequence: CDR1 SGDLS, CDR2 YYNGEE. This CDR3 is CASSVAGGGSGANVLTF. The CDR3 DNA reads TGTGCCAGCAGCGTAGCGGGAGGGGGGTCTGGGGCCAACGTCCTGACTTTC.

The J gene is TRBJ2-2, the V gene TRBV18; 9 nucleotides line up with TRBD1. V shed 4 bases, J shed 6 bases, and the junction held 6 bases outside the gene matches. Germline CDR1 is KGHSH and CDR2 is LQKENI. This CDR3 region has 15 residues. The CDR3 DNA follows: TGTGCCAGCTCACTACAGGGGGCGAAACCCGGGGAGCTGTTTTTT. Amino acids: CASSLQGAKPGELFF.

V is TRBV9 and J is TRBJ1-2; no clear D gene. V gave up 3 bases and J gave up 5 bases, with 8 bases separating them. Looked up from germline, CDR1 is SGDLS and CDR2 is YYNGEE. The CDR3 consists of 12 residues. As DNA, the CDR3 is TGTGCCAGCAGCGCACGAGAGTATGGCTACACCTTC. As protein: CASSAREYGYTF.

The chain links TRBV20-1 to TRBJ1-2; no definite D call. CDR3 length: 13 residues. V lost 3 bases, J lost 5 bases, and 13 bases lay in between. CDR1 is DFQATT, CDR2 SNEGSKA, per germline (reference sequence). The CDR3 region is CSASPERLYGYTF. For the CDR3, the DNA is TGCAGTGCTAGTCCGGAAAGACTTTATGGCTACACCTTC.

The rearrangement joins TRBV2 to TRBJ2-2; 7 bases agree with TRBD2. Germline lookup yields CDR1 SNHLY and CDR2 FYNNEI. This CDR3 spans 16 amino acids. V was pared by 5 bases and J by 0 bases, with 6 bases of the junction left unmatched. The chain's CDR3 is CASSYLAVANTGELFF. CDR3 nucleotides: TGTGCCAGCAGTTATCTAGCGGTCGCGAACACCGGGGAGCTGTTTTTT.

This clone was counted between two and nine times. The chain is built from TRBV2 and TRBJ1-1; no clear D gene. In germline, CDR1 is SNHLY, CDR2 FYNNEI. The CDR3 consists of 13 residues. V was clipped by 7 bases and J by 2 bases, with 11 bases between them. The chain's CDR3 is CASTQTPNTEAFF. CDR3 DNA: TGTGCCAGCACCCAAACACCCAACACTGAAGCTTTCTTT. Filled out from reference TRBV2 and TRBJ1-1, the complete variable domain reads EPEVTQTPSHQVTQMGQEVILRCVPISNHLYFYWYRQILGQKVEFLVSFYNNEISEKSEIFDDQFSVERPDGSNFTLKIRSTKLEDSAMYFCASTQTPNTEAFFGQGTRLTVV.

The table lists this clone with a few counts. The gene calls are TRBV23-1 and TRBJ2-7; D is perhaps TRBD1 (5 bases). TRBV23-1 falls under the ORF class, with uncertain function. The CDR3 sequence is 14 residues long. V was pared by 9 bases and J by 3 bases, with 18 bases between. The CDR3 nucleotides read TGCGCCAGACTACCCAGGGAATGGATCTACGAGCAGTACTTC. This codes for CARLPREWIYEQYF.

The CDR3 DNA is TGTGCCTGGCATTTGTTAGCATCCTACGAGCAGTACTTC. The encoded protein is CAWHLLASYEQYF. The chain has TRBV30 and TRBJ2-7; D call uncertain. V lost 5 bases and J 1 base, leaving 12 bases between the germline ends. Germline values: CDR1 GTSNPN, CDR2 SVGIG (reference sequence). This CDR3 spans 13 amino acids.

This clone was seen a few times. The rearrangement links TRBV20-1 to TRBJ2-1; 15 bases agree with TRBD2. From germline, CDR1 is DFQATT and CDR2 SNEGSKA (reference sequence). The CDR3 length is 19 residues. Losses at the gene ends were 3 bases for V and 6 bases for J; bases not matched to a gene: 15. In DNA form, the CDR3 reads TGCAGTGCTAGTCCCGGGACTAGCGGGAGGTTCATCACGCCCAATGAGCAGTTCTTC. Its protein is CSASPGTSGRFITPNEQFF.

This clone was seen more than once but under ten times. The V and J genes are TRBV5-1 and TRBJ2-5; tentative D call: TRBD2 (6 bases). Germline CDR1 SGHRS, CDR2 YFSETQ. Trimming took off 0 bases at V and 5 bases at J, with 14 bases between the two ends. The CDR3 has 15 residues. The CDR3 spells CASSLALGGGETQYF. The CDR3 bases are TGCGCCAGCAGCTTGGCCCTCGGCGGAGGGGAGACCCAGTACTTC.

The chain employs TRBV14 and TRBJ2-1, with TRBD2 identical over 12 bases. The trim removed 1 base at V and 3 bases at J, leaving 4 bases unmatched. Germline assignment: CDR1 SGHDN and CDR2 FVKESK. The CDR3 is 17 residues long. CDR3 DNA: TGTGCCAGCAGCCAAGGGGGACTAGCGGGCGGCTACAATGAGCAGTTCTTC. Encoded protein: CASSQGGLAGGYNEQFF.

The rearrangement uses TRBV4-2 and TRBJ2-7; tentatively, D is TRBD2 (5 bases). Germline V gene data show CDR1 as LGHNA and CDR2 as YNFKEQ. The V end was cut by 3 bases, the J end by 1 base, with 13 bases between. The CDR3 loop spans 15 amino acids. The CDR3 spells CASSQRAGGSYEQYF. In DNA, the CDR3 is TGTGCCAGCAGCCAGAGGGCCGGTGGGTCCTACGAGCAGTACTTC.